This TCR beta chain was profiled in a study of Ad26.COV2.S vaccination and SARS-CoV-2 variants. There are 18 residues in the CDR3. The germline V gene has CDR1 LGHNA and CDR2 YSLEER. J gave up 7 bases and V 4 bases, and 17 bases lay outside the gene matches. Sequencing used immunoSEQ multiplex PCR; TCRdb keeps in-frame clones, though not all of them. This table holds some 350,000 clones, 90% to 95% found once. This chain joins TRBV4-3 and TRBJ1-2; 11 nucleotides align to TRBD1. This specimen was peripheral blood, taken after recovery from COVID-19. The source of this sequence is a human donor who had recovered from COVID-19. CDR3 sequence reads: CASSPGVGQGAITSGYTF. The CDR3 DNA reads as TGCGCCAGCAGCCCCGGGGTCGGACAGGGGGCGATCACTTCTGGCTACACCTTC.